This section outlines one T cell receptor (beta chain) sequence together with its context. V was pared by 7 bases and J by 0 bases, with 12 bases between. The CDR3 loop spans 15 amino acids. Per germline, CDR1 MNHEY and CDR2 SVGAGI. The sample originates from a study of OX40 agonist ivuxolimab in advanced cancers. Study in general: Dose-escalation cases comprised hepatocellular carcinoma, melanoma, renal cell or head and neck cancer. Prior therapy, whether anti-PD-1, anti-PD-L1 or anti-CTLA-4, was allowed, and less than 45% had some.

Sampled blood was obtained at baseline, cycle 4 day 1, and cycle 7 day 1. Assay: immunoSEQ multiplex PCR; the TCRdb copy retains only in-frame clones and omits some. The sample lists roughly 64,000 clones, more than 80% occurring once. Material: CD4+ or CD8+ T cells sorted from blood, obtained in a trial of the OX40 agonist ivuxolimab. The chain links TRBV6-5 to TRBJ2-2; weak D call: TRBD1 (6 bases). This sequence was found in an adult with an advanced solid tumor such as melanoma, head and neck, liver or kidney cancer. The DNA for the CDR3 is TGTGCCAGCAACCCCGGGACATCGAACACCGGGGAGCTGTTTTTT. It codes for CASNPGTSNTGELFF.